A selection of T cell receptor beta chains follows, all from one sample in a study of T cells after posttransplantation cyclophosphamide. The method was immunoSEQ multiplex PCR; TCRdb's version includes in-frame clones alone and lacks a portion of them. The sample includes over 10,000 clones, about 86% of them seen just once. This sample comprised PBMCs, obtained 367 days after allogeneic stem cell transplant with calcineurin inhibitor and methotrexate. The origin of the receptors is a male patient in his 30s who received an allogeneic stem cell transplant from an unrelated donor, was CMV-positive, and had acute GVHD only. Some T cells may be graft donor cells. Each CDR3 is given without its conserved first and last residue. The listing skips clone size in some rows; elsewhere it reads once, few, many or a size class.

clone_size: NA
j_call: TRBJ1-3
v_call: TRBV18
cdr3_length: 14
cdr3_aa: ASSPQGPGTANTIY

clone_size: NA
j_call: TRBJ1-2
v_call: TRBV7-8
cdr3_length: 14
cdr3_aa: ASSSLPRGQRYGYT

clone_size: NA
j_call: TRBJ1-1
v_call: TRBV6-1
cdr3_length: 11
cdr3_aa: ASRLIGDTEAF

clone_size: NA
j_call: TRBJ1-5
v_call: TRBV27
cdr3_length: 13
cdr3_aa: ASSSSPRGWQPQH

clone_size: NA
j_call: TRBJ2-1
v_call: TRBV10-3
cdr3_length: 11
cdr3_aa: AIRQGTYNEQF

clone_size: NA
j_call: TRBJ1-2
v_call: TRBV7-8
cdr3_length: 12
cdr3_aa: ASSLGQGSYGYT

clone_size: few
j_call: TRBJ2-2
v_call: TRBV20-1
cdr3_length: 9
cdr3_aa: SGGPTGELF

clone_size: once
j_call: TRBJ2-3
v_call: TRBV5-1
cdr3_length: 14
cdr3_aa: ASSTGTGETTDTQY

clone_size: NA
j_call: TRBJ1-1
v_call: TRBV4-1
cdr3_length: 13
cdr3_aa: ASTGTGGSNTEAF

clone_size: few
j_call: TRBJ2-5
v_call: TRBV11-3
cdr3_length: 12
cdr3_aa: ASSLAGGGETQY

clone_size: NA
j_call: TRBJ2-2
v_call: TRBV4-1
cdr3_length: 13
cdr3_aa: ASSHRDRGTGELF

clone_size: NA
j_call: TRBJ1-5
v_call: TRBV19
cdr3_length: 13
cdr3_aa: ASRIDSYSNQPQH

clone_size: NA
j_call: TRBJ2-5
v_call: TRBV19
cdr3_length: 15
cdr3_aa: ASSRSLAGGPGETQY

clone_size: NA
j_call: TRBJ2-7
v_call: TRBV9
cdr3_length: 12
cdr3_aa: ASSGGTVSYEQY

clone_size: few
j_call: TRBJ1-5
v_call: TRBV19
cdr3_length: 15
cdr3_aa: ASSKLQTGNDNQPQH

clone_size: NA
j_call: TRBJ2-4
v_call: TRBV6-5
cdr3_length: 13
cdr3_aa: ASKQNRGSKNIQY

clone_size: NA
j_call: TRBJ2-7
v_call: TRBV7-6
cdr3_length: 15
cdr3_aa: ASSSFPVAGSQYEQY

clone_size: NA
j_call: TRBJ2-5
v_call: TRBV7-7
cdr3_length: 12
cdr3_aa: ASSPQGLQETQY

clone_size: NA
j_call: TRBJ2-1
v_call: TRBV5-6
cdr3_length: 13
cdr3_aa: ASSFSGGAYNEQF

clone_size: NA
j_call: TRBJ1-5
v_call: TRBV18
cdr3_length: 12
cdr3_aa: ASSLGQKNQPQH